This TCR beta chain appears in the sequencing data of a study of vaccination and CD4 T cells after COVID-19. Overall study context: A median of approximately 75 days (range 14 to 241) separated dose two from the taking of post-vaccine samples. Study-level points and caveats: Spike mono-reactive status applied to 304 of 307 vaccine-specific clones in convalescent patients.

In the case of this clonotype: The target antigen is unknown.

Cultured CD4+ T cell DNA was sequenced using the Oncomine TCR Beta short-read assay. TCRdb called the PCR reads again in MiXCR, with one record for every CDR3 protein. The sample holds tens of thousands of distinct CDR3 sequences, around three fifths seen once. The treatment here: approximately 10-day PBMC culture with coronavirus spike peptide pools or control peptides (ViraFEST assay). The authors isolated CD4+ T cells by negative selection after roughly 11 days of culture. CDR3 length equals 16 residues. The germline V gene encodes CDR1 GTSNPN and CDR2 SVGIG (reference sequence). The V end lost 0 bases, the J end lost 6 bases, and 18 bases lay between the germline ends.

The sequencing sample was made of CD4+ T cells from blood, cultured in vitro. The chain recombines TRBV30 with TRBJ1-5, with a weak D call TRBD1 (6 bases). The sequence was collected from a human donor who had recovered from COVID-19. CDR3 sequence reads: CAWSVFTGGWGQPQHF. DNA for the CDR3: TGTGCCTGGAGTGTATTCACGGGGGGCTGGGGTCAGCCCCAGCATTTT.